This TCR beta chain was obtained from a study of T cells in Graves' hyperthyroidism and ophthalmopathy. V was clipped by 5 bases and J by 5 bases, with 12 bases between them. The CDR3 is made up of 14 amino acids. Clinical symptoms, serum thyroxine, TRAb, thyroid ultrasound and orbital computed tomography informed diagnoses. From approximately 9.3 ml of fresh peripheral blood, PBMCs were isolated. Amplified regions were TCR beta CDR3 sequences from RNA transcripts. With the HTBI primer set, the TCR CDR3 went through a first round of RT-PCR. From the multiplex PCR reads, TCRdb called clonotypes with MiXCR, one entry per CDR3 protein. The data hold some 350,000 distinct CDR3 sequences, with 12% to 15% observed a single time. This clonotype was seen ten or more times. No antigen is known for it. Findings and limits, study-wide: Researchers found most expanded thyroid clonotypes above 0.001 in blood as well.

The chain employs TRBV12-3 or TRBV12-4 and TRBJ1-4; D ambiguous. The TCR sequence derives from a woman in her forties with Graves' ophthalmopathy. The sequencing sample was made of blood. CDR3 loop: CASSPGNNNEKLFF. DNA of the CDR3: TGTGCCAGCAGTCCGGGAAACAACAATGAAAAACTGTTTTTT.